This is a list of T cell receptor beta chains from one sample in a study of blood T cell repertoires in COVID-19. Sequenced by immunoSEQ multiplex PCR; TCRdb stores in-frame clones only, minus some. The sample lists 95,000 to 100,000 clones; around 85% were seen once. The sequenced sample was peripheral blood. These receptors originate from a woman between 70 and 85 years old with active or convalescent COVID-19. The CDR3 runs from the conserved cysteine through the conserved F or W. A D gene is named only where the DNA matches it firmly. For some rows the clone size is stated as once, few or many, or as a class when expanded; others skip it.

v_call: TRBV4-3; d_call: .; clone_size: .; j_call: TRBJ2-3; cdr3_aa: CASSQFFGSSTDTQYF; cdr3_nt: .
v_call: TRBV5-6; d_call: .; clone_size: .; j_call: TRBJ1-3; cdr3_aa: CASSLWETGNTIYF; cdr3_nt: TGTGCCAGCAGCTTGTGGGAGACAGGAAACACCATATATTTT
v_call: TRBV5-5; d_call: TRBD1; clone_size: .; j_call: TRBJ1-2; cdr3_aa: CASSWDSPNYGYTF; cdr3_nt: TGTGCCAGCAGCTGGGACAGCCCTAACTATGGCTACACCTTC
v_call: TRBV5-1; d_call: TRBD2; clone_size: .; j_call: TRBJ2-1; cdr3_aa: CASSQIPGLAGKQFF; cdr3_nt: TGCGCCAGCAGCCAGATCCCGGGACTAGCGGGAAAGCAGTTCTTC
v_call: TRBV7-9; d_call: .; clone_size: .; j_call: TRBJ1-5; cdr3_aa: CASSRADQPQHF; cdr3_nt: TGTGCCAGCAGCCGTGCGGATCAGCCCCAGCATTTT
v_call: TRBV6-5; d_call: .; clone_size: .; j_call: TRBJ2-7; cdr3_aa: CASILTGTSGEQYF; cdr3_nt: TGTGCCAGTATCCTCACAGGGACATCGGGCGAGCAGTACTTC
v_call: TRBV5-1; d_call: .; clone_size: once; j_call: TRBJ2-3; cdr3_aa: CASSLGVRSTDTQYF; cdr3_nt: TGCGCCAGCAGCTTGGGTGTGCGAAGCACAGATACGCAGTATTTT
v_call: TRBV5-1; d_call: .; clone_size: .; j_call: TRBJ2-1; cdr3_aa: CASSLDPAGEQFF; cdr3_nt: TGCGCCAGCAGCTTGGATCCAGCGGGTGAGCAGTTCTTC
v_call: TRBV4-3; d_call: TRBD1; clone_size: .; j_call: TRBJ1-5; cdr3_aa: CASSQRTGPKQPQHF; cdr3_nt: TGCGCCAGCAGCCAGCGGACAGGGCCGAAGCAGCCCCAGCATTTT
v_call: TRBV11-2; d_call: .; clone_size: .; j_call: TRBJ1-3; cdr3_aa: CASSLQYSGNTIYF; cdr3_nt: TGTGCCAGCAGCTTACAGTACTCTGGAAACACCATATATTTT
v_call: TRBV3-1/TRBV3-2; d_call: TRBD2; clone_size: .; j_call: TRBJ2-7; cdr3_aa: CASSQGVAGGVYEQYF; cdr3_nt: TGTGCCAGCAGCCAAGGTGTAGCGGGGGGTGTTTACGAGCAGTACTTC
v_call: TRBV5-1; d_call: .; clone_size: .; j_call: TRBJ1-5; cdr3_aa: CASSLYGDSNQPQHF; cdr3_nt: TGCGCCAGCAGCTTATATGGAGATAGCAATCAGCCCCAGCATTTT
v_call: TRBV27; d_call: TRBD1; clone_size: .; j_call: TRBJ1-6; cdr3_aa: CASSNTGADSPLHF; cdr3_nt: TGTGCCAGTTCGAATACAGGGGCAGACTCACCCCTCCACTTT
v_call: TRBV30; d_call: TRBD1; clone_size: .; j_call: TRBJ2-7; cdr3_aa: CAGEGTGTYEQYF; cdr3_nt: TGTGCCGGGGAGGGGACAGGGACCTACGAGCAGTACTTC
v_call: TRBV11-2; d_call: .; clone_size: .; j_call: TRBJ2-7; cdr3_aa: CASSLENVAGYEQYF; cdr3_nt: TGTGCCAGCAGCTTAGAAAACGTAGCCGGCTACGAGCAGTACTTC
v_call: TRBV23-1; d_call: TRBD1; clone_size: .; j_call: TRBJ1-5; cdr3_aa: CASSQGLGTGVDQPQHF; cdr3_nt: TGCGCCAGCAGTCAAGGTTTGGGGACAGGGGTTGATCAGCCCCAGCATTTT
v_call: TRBV10-2; d_call: .; clone_size: .; j_call: TRBJ2-3; cdr3_aa: CASSESTLYGTDTQYF; cdr3_nt: TGCGCCAGCAGTGAATCCACTTTATACGGCACAGATACGCAGTATTTT
v_call: TRBV28; d_call: TRBD1; clone_size: .; j_call: TRBJ1-2; cdr3_aa: CASTPGGTGLGRGYGYTF; cdr3_nt: TGTGCCAGCACCCCAGGAGGGACAGGGTTAGGGAGGGGGTATGGCTACACCTTC
v_call: TRBV2; d_call: .; clone_size: .; j_call: TRBJ2-7; cdr3_aa: CASHRGLNYEQYF; cdr3_nt: TGTGCCAGCCATCGGGGACTGAACTACGAGCAGTACTTC
v_call: TRBV5-1; d_call: TRBD1; clone_size: few; j_call: TRBJ1-4; cdr3_aa: CASSLGQGLTNEKLFF; cdr3_nt: TGCGCCAGCAGCTTGGGACAGGGGCTTACTAATGAAAAACTGTTTTTT
v_call: TRBV18; d_call: .; clone_size: .; j_call: TRBJ2-1; cdr3_aa: CASSPRPDNEQFF; cdr3_nt: TGTGCCAGCTCACCACGTCCCGACAATGAGCAGTTCTTC
v_call: TRBV29-1; d_call: TRBD1; clone_size: .; j_call: TRBJ2-3; cdr3_aa: CSSPGTGGGGDTQYF; cdr3_nt: TGCAGCTCACCCGGGACAGGGGGCGGAGGAGATACGCAGTATTTT
v_call: TRBV18; d_call: TRBD1; clone_size: once; j_call: TRBJ1-1; cdr3_aa: CASSISGTGGLGTEAFF; cdr3_nt: TGTGCCAGCTCAATTTCCGGGACAGGGGGCTTGGGGACTGAAGCTTTCTTT
v_call: TRBV6-2/TRBV6-3; d_call: .; clone_size: .; j_call: TRBJ1-1; cdr3_aa: CASSPEDEAEAFF; cdr3_nt: TGTGCCAGCAGTCCGGAGGATGAGGCCGAAGCTTTCTTT
v_call: TRBV7-2; d_call: .; clone_size: once; j_call: TRBJ2-3; cdr3_aa: CASSLGVGGNTDTQYF; cdr3_nt: TGTGCCAGCAGCTTAGGTGTGGGAGGAAACACAGATACGCAGTATTTT
v_call: TRBV9; d_call: .; clone_size: .; j_call: TRBJ1-5; cdr3_aa: CASSAAPYGQPQHF; cdr3_nt: TGTGCCAGCAGCGCCGCCCCATACGGTCAGCCCCAGCATTTT
v_call: TRBV28; d_call: TRBD1; clone_size: .; j_call: TRBJ1-2; cdr3_aa: CASSTRQGALSGYTF; cdr3_nt: TGTGCCAGCAGTACAAGGCAGGGGGCGTTATCTGGCTACACCTTC
v_call: TRBV5-1; d_call: TRBD2; clone_size: .; j_call: TRBJ2-5; cdr3_aa: CASSLLSGGQETQYF; cdr3_nt: TGCGCCAGCAGCCTATTAAGCGGGGGTCAAGAGACCCAGTACTTC
v_call: TRBV10-2; d_call: .; clone_size: .; j_call: TRBJ1-2; cdr3_aa: CASSPSLRSSYGYTF; cdr3_nt: TGCGCCAGCAGCCCCAGCCTCAGGTCTTCCTATGGCTACACCTTC
v_call: TRBV4-2; d_call: .; clone_size: .; j_call: TRBJ1-2; cdr3_aa: CASSQGTDNYGYTF; cdr3_nt: TGTGCCAGCAGCCAAGGGACTGATAACTATGGCTACACCTTC
v_call: TRBV18; d_call: .; clone_size: .; j_call: TRBJ1-5; cdr3_aa: CASSGQNNQPQHF; cdr3_nt: TGTGCCAGCTCGGGGCAGAACAATCAGCCCCAGCATTTT
v_call: TRBV3-1/TRBV3-2; d_call: TRBD1; clone_size: .; j_call: TRBJ1-4; cdr3_aa: CASSQARQGPFNEKLFF; cdr3_nt: TGTGCCAGCAGCCAAGCCCGACAGGGACCTTTTAATGAAAAACTGTTTTTT
v_call: TRBV19; d_call: .; clone_size: .; j_call: TRBJ2-5; cdr3_aa: CASSISGETQYF; cdr3_nt: TGTGCCAGTAGTATTTCGGGGGAGACCCAGTACTTC
v_call: TRBV7-9; d_call: TRBD1; clone_size: .; j_call: TRBJ2-5; cdr3_aa: CASVETGQETQYF; cdr3_nt: TGTGCCAGCGTCGAGACAGGGCAAGAGACCCAGTACTTC
v_call: TRBV12-3/TRBV12-4; d_call: .; clone_size: .; j_call: TRBJ1-5; cdr3_aa: CASSWPGNQPQHF; cdr3_nt: TGTGCCAGCAGTTGGCCAGGGAATCAGCCCCAGCATTTT
v_call: TRBV19; d_call: .; clone_size: .; j_call: TRBJ2-2; cdr3_aa: CASSIDGISNTGELFF; cdr3_nt: TGTGCCAGTAGTATAGACGGTATCTCGAACACCGGGGAGCTGTTTTTT
v_call: TRBV11-2; d_call: TRBD2; clone_size: .; j_call: TRBJ2-3; cdr3_aa: CASSSKSGLAGGADTQYF; cdr3_nt: TGTGCCAGCAGCTCCAAATCGGGACTAGCGGGAGGAGCAGATACGCAGTATTTT
v_call: TRBV5-4; d_call: .; clone_size: .; j_call: TRBJ2-5; cdr3_aa: CASSWTLQETQYF; cdr3_nt: TGTGCCAGCAGCTGGACTCTCCAAGAGACCCAGTACTTC
v_call: TRBV3-1/TRBV3-2; d_call: TRBD1; clone_size: .; j_call: TRBJ2-3; cdr3_aa: CASSRTLDRSSTDTQYF; cdr3_nt: TGTGCCAGCAGCCGCACACTGGACAGGTCTAGCACAGATACGCAGTATTTT
v_call: TRBV18; d_call: TRBD1; clone_size: .; j_call: TRBJ1-2; cdr3_aa: CASSTGQSYGYTF; cdr3_nt: TGTGCCAGCTCAACGGGACAGTCCTATGGCTACACCTTC
v_call: TRBV5-1; d_call: TRBD1; clone_size: .; j_call: TRBJ1-2; cdr3_aa: CASSSEPGGNYGYTF; cdr3_nt: TGCGCCAGCAGCTCTGAGCCAGGGGGCAACTATGGCTACACCTTC